Listed here are 15 T cell receptor beta chains from one sample, sequenced in a study of shared clonotypes between healthy human individuals. Method: immunoSEQ multiplex PCR; TCRdb's copy keeps in-frame clones and lacks some. This table has under 2,500,000 clones, approximately 96% appearing once. What was sequenced was naive CD4+ T cells sorted from blood. Indicated subset: CD45RA+ positively selected. The receptors come from a man in his late teens or twenties in good health.

V usage is TRBV4-1 and J usage is TRBJ1-5; D gene unclear. This CDR3 region has 13 residues. With 3 bases removed from V and 7 bases from J, the gap between germline ends came to 10 bases. The germline V gene has CDR1 MGHRA and CDR2 YSYEKL. CDR3 nucleotides: TGCGCCAGCAGCCAGGTCCAGTTCCAGCCCCAGCATTTT. Protein product: CASSQVQFQPQHF.

The chain employs TRBV11-2 and TRBJ2-7; D gene ambiguous. The CDR3 is 16 amino acids. The ends were cut back, 2 bases at V and 0 bases at J, with 14 bases in the middle. Germline CDR1 is SGHAT and CDR2 is FQNNGV. The CDR3 nucleotides read TGTGCCAGCAGCTTACAAGGCCCAACGAGCTCCTACGAGCAGTACTTC. This encodes CASSLQGPTSSYEQYF. The full variable domain, rest sourced from reference TRBV11-2 and TRBJ2-7, is EAGVAQSPRYKIIEKRQSVAFWCNPISGHATLYWYQQILGQGPKLLIQFQNNGVVDDSQLPKDRFSAERLKGVDSTLKIQPAKLEDSAVYLCASSLQGPTSSYEQYFGPGTRLTVT.

The chain has TRBV6-5 and TRBJ2-2, with D possibly being TRBD2 (6 bases). CDR1 and CDR2 (germline): MNHEY, SVGAGI. The V end lost 2 bases, the J end lost 5 bases, and 9 bases lay between the germline ends. The CDR3 has 14 amino acids. CDR3 DNA sequence: TGTGCCAGCAGTTACCGTCGGGGGACCGGGGAGCTGTTTTTT. This sequence encodes CASSYRRGTGELFF.

The V gene is TRBV5-1, the J gene TRBJ2-7; D ambiguous. This CDR3 comprises 13 residues. V shed 2 bases and J shed 1 base, with 7 bases lying between them. Germline V gene data show CDR1 as SGHRS and CDR2 as YFSETQ. DNA for the CDR3: TGCGCCAGCAGCTTCTCTGCATCCTACGAGCAGTACTTC. As protein: CASSFSASYEQYF.

The J gene is TRBJ2-1, the V gene TRBV9; TRBD2 agrees at 10 bases. This CDR3 contains 15 residues. V dropped 3 bases and J dropped 3; count of bases not matched to a gene: 3. Germline V gene data show CDR1 as SGDLS and CDR2 as YYNGEE. The CDR3 DNA is TGTGCCAGCAGCGGGCGGACTAGCGGCTACAATGAGCAGTTCTTC. Its translation is CASSGRTSGYNEQFF.

This clone was detected only once. V is TRBV30 and J is TRBJ2-4, with D possibly TRBD1 on 6 matching bases. This CDR3 contains 14 residues. Trimming shortened V by 0 bases and J by 9 bases, and 15 bases separated the two germline ends. Per the germline V gene, CDR1 is GTSNPN and CDR2 is SVGIG (reference sequence). The CDR3 bases are TGTGCCTGGAGTGTAAGGGGGACGAACGGCATTCAGTACTTC. Its protein product is CAWSVRGTNGIQYF.

This clone has a handful of counts. The V and J genes are TRBV4-1 and TRBJ2-7; 7 positions match TRBD2. V lost 4 bases and J lost 2; bases outside the gene matches: 5. The germline V gene encodes CDR1 MGHRA and CDR2 YSYEKL. CDR3 size: 14 residues. DNA of the CDR3: TGCGCCAGCAGCCCCCAGCGGGGACCCTACGAGCAGTACTTC. As protein: CASSPQRGPYEQYF.

The chain is built from TRBV6-1 and TRBJ2-3, with unresolved D. Germline-derived CDR1 and CDR2 are MNHNS and SASEGT. Deletions cut 2 bases from V and 2 bases from J, with 5 bases between. This CDR3 spans 13 amino acids. CDR3 nucleotides: TGTGCCAGCAGTGAATTCTCCACAGATACGCAGTATTTT. Residues: CASSEFSTDTQYF.

This chain uses TRBV6-6 with TRBJ1-1, with a weak D call TRBD1 (6 bases). Trimming took 2 bases from V and 6 from J, leaving 13 bases between them. The germline gives CDR1 MNHNY, CDR2 SVGAGI (reference sequence). This CDR3 is 14 amino acids long. CDR3 nucleotide sequence: TGTGCCAGCAGTTACAGGGGGGTGGAATCTGAAGCTTTCTTT. Protein product: CASSYRGVESEAFF.

V gene TRBV6-6 combines with J gene TRBJ2-7, with 7 nucleotides matching TRBD2. In germline, CDR1 is MNHNY, CDR2 SVGAGI (reference sequence). V lost 4 bases and J lost 3; bases outside the gene matches: 6. The CDR3 runs to 14 residues. The CDR3 DNA reads as TGTGCCAGCAGTTGGGCTCTAGCGGACTACGAGCAGTACTTC. Amino acid sequence: CASSWALADYEQYF.

V gene TRBV7-3 combines with J gene TRBJ2-2; maybe TRBD2 (5 bases). The CDR3 loop spans 13 amino acids. The germline V and J ends were trimmed by 3 bases and 7 bases, with 9 bases remaining between them. From germline, CDR1 is SGHTA and CDR2 FQGTGA. Written as DNA, the CDR3 is TGTGCCAGCAGCTTGGTTGGAGGCGGGGAGCTGTTTTTT. Its translation is CASSLVGGGELFF.

In its sample, this clone was seen once. This CDR3 reads CASSLLAGVSYNEQFF. DNA for the CDR3: TGTGCCAGCAGTTTACTTGCGGGAGTCTCCTACAATGAGCAGTTCTTC. The chain has TRBV28 and TRBJ2-1; 7 bases line up with TRBD2. The junction had 4 bases not matched to a gene; V was cut back by 2 bases and J by 0 bases. The CDR3 loop spans 16 amino acids. The germline V gene encodes CDR1 MDHEN and CDR2 SYDVKM.

In this sample, this clone turned up once. The sample holds other DNA sequences that translate to the same CDR3. This CDR3 is CASSEGLNTEAFF. The CDR3, as DNA: TGTGCCAGCAGTGAGGGGTTGAACACTGAAGCTTTCTTT. The chain combines TRBV2 with TRBJ1-1; no clear D gene. Trimming removed 3 bases from V and 0 bases from J, with 5 bases in between. Per the germline V gene, CDR1 is SNHLY and CDR2 is FYNNEI. The CDR3 runs to 13 residues.

The chain employs TRBV6-1 and TRBJ1-2, with TRBD1 identical over 8 bases. CDR1 MNHNS and CDR2 SASEGT come from the germline V gene. This CDR3 spans 13 amino acids. V dropped 6 bases and J dropped 4; count of bases not matched to a gene: 4. The CDR3 sequence: CASRPGQVYGYTF. CDR3 sequence (DNA): TGTGCCAGCAGGCCGGGACAGGTCTATGGCTACACCTTC.

Concerning this clone: This sample also contains other DNA sequences that code for the same CDR3. This chain uses TRBV30 with TRBJ1-5; TRBD1 is a possible D gene (5 bases). Looked up from germline, CDR1 is GTSNPN and CDR2 is SVGIG (reference sequence). This CDR3 is 13 amino acids long. Trimming cost V 1 base and J 7 bases, with 11 bases left between them. CDR3 sequence (DNA): TGTGCCTGGAGTGGCCAGGGCGGGCAGCCCCAGCATTTT. Residues: CAWSGQGGQPQHF. Drawing the rest from reference TRBV30 and TRBJ1-5, the complete variable domain is SQTIHQWPATLVQPVGSPLSLECTVEGTSNPNLYWYRQAAGRGLQLLFYSVGIGQISSEVPQNLSASRPQDRQFILSSKKLLLSDSGFYLCAWSGQGGQPQHFGDGTRLSIL.